This T cell receptor beta chain was sequenced for a study of blood T cell repertoires in COVID-19. Across the whole study: Researchers got acute and convalescent COVID-19 samples from the United States, Italy and Spain. Sources were T cells, B-cell-depleted T cells, or PBMCs; the material itself was cDNA or gDNA.

CDR3 size: 13 residues. The germline V and J ends were trimmed by 4 bases and 6 bases, with 10 bases remaining between them. CDR1 MNHEY and CDR2 SVGEGT come from the germline V gene. Authors' analysis steps: Reference gene primer amplification in the assay estimated nucleated cell counts. Produced via immunoSEQ multiplex PCR; TCRdb's table is partial and in-frame only. D and trimming were read from the DNA, whereas the V and J calls and clone size are those reported in that table. The sample has 300,000 to 400,000 clones, about 90% seen once; the top ten hold under 3.5%. Input material: peripheral blood. The chain is built from TRBV6-2 or TRBV6-3 and TRBJ2-1, with unresolved D. This receptor was identified in a woman in her late teens or twenties who had recovered from COVID-19. CDR3 residues: CASSLTSLNEQFF. The CDR3 bases are TGTGCCAGCAGTTTGACAAGTCTCAATGAGCAGTTCTTC.